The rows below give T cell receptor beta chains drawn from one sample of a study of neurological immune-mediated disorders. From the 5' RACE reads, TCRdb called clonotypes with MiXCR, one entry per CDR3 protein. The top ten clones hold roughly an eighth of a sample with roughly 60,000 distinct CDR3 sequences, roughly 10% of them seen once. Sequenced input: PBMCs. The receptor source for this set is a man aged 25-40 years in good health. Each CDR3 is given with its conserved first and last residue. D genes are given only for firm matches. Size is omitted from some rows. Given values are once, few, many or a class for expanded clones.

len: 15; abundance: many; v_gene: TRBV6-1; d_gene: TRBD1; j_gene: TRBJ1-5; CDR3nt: TGTGCCAGCAGTGAAGGGACAGGGTATCGTCAGCCCCAGCATTTT; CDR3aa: CASSEGTGYRQPQHF
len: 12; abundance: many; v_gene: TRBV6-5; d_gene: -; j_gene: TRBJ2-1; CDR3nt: TGTGCCAGCAGTCTTAATAGCGATGAGCAGTTCTTC; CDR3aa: CASSLNSDEQFF
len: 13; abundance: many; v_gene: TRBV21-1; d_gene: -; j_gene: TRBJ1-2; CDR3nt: TGTGCCAGCACTCCGACAGATACCTATGGCTACACCTTC; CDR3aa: CASTPTDTYGYTF
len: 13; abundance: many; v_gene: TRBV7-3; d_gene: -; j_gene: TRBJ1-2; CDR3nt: TGTGCCAGCAGCTTAACAGGCGCGGGCGGCTACACCTTC; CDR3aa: CASSLTGAGGYTF
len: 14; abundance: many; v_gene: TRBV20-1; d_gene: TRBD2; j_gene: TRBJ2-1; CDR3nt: TGCAGTGCTAGGGGCGGGAGTGAAATTAATGAGCAGTTCTTC; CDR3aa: CSARGGSEINEQFF
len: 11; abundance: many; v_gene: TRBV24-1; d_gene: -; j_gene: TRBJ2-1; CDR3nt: TGTGCCACGGCATCCTACAATGAGCAGTTCTTC; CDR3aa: CATASYNEQFF
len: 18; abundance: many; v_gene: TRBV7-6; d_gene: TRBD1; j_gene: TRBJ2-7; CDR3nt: TGTGCCAGCAGCTTAGCTTTATTGGGGACAGGGGGCTCCTACGAGCAGTACTTC; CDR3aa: CASSLALLGTGGSYEQYF
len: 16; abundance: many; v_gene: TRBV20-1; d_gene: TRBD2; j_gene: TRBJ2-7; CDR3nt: TGCAGTGCAAGAGGGAGCGGGAGCCGGGTAATGTACGAGCAGTACTTC; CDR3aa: CSARGSGSRVMYEQYF
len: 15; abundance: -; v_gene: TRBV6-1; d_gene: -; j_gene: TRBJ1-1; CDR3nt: TGTGCCAGCAGTCTTCCTCCTCTTATGAACACTGAAGCTTTCTTT; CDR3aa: CASSLPPLMNTEAFF
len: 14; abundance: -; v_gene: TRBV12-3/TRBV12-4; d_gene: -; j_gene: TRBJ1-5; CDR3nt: TGTGCCAGCAGTTTGATCGGGGGAAGACAGCCCCAGCATTTT; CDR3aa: CASSLIGGRQPQHF
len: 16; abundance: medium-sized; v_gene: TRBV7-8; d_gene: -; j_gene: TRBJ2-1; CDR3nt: TGTGCCAGCAGCTTAGCGTCGCGGGGCGGCTGGAATGAGCAGTTCTTC; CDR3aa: CASSLASRGGWNEQFF
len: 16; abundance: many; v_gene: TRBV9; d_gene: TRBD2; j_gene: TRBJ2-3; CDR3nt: TGTGCCAGCAGCCTTGGGAGCGGGAGTACCCCAGATACGCAGTATTTT; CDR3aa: CASSLGSGSTPDTQYF
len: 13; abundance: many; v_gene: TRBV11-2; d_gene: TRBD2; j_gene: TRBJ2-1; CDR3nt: TGTGCCAGCAGCCCCCCGGGGGGAGGCGAGCAGTTCTTC; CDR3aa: CASSPPGGGEQFF
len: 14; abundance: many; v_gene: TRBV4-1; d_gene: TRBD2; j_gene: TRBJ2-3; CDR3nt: TGCGCCAGCAGGAGCGGACTAGCCGCAGATACGCAGTATTTT; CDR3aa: CASRSGLAADTQYF
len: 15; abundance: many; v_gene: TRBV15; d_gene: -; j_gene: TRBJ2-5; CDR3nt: TGTGCCACCAGCAGAGAGTCAGGTCCCCAAGAGACCCAGTACTTC; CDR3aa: CATSRESGPQETQYF
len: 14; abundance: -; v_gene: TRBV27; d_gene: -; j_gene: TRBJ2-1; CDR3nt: TGTGCCAACAGTCCACTTGGGGTCTCACATGAGCAATTCTTC; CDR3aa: CANSPLGVSHEQFF
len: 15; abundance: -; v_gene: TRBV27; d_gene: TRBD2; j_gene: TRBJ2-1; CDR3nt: TGTGCCAGCAGCCGGATCACTAGCGGGAGAAATGAGCAGTTATTC; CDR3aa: CASSRITSGRNEQLF
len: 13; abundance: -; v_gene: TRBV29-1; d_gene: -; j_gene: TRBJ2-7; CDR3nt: TGCAGCGTTGTCATCCAGGGTTCCTACGAGCAGTACTTC; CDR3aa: CSVVIQGSYEQYF
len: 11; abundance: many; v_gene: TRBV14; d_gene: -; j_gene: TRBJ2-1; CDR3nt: TGTGCCAGCAGCCAATTTGATGAGCAGTTCTTC; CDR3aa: CASSQFDEQFF
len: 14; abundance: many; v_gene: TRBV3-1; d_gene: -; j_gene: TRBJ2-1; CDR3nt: TGTGCCAGCAGCCAAGGACAGGTTTACAATGAGCAGTTCTTC; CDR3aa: CASSQGQVYNEQFF
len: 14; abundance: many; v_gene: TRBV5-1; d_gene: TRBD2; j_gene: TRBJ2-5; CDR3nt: TGCGCCAGCAGCTCGGGGACTAGGGTAGAGACCCAGTACTTC; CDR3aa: CASSSGTRVETQYF
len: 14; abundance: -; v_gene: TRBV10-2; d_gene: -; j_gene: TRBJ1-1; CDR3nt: TGCGCCAGCAGTGATGTTCCGGGGGGCACTGAAGCTTTCTTT; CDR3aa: CASSDVPGGTEAFF
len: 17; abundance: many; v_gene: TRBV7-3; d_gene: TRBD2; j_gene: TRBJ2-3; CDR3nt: TGTGCCAGCAGCCCAGGGACTAGCGGGAGTTTGACAGATACGCAGTATTTT; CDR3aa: CASSPGTSGSLTDTQYF
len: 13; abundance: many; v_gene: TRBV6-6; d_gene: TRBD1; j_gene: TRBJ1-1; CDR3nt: TGTGCCAGCAGGGACAGGGGGGACACTGAAGCTTTCTTT; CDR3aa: CASRDRGDTEAFF
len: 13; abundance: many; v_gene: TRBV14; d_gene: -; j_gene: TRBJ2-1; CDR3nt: TGTGCCAGCAGCCAGGGCAACTACAATGAGCAGTTCTTC; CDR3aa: CASSQGNYNEQFF